This is a list of T cell receptor beta chains from one sample in a study of T cells after yellow fever vaccination. TCRdb redid the calling of the 5' RACE reads with MiXCR, one entry per CDR3 protein. The sample includes 500,000 to 650,000 distinct CDR3 sequences, around an eighth of them seen just once. The sequences come from PBMCs, collected on the day of the yellow fever booster vaccination. The receptors derive from a man in his thirties or forties who received the YFV17D yellow fever vaccine. Each CDR3 is given with its conserved first and last residue. The order of the fields is D gene, J gene, clone size, V gene, CDR3 DNA, CDR3 protein. A D gene is named only where the DNA matches it firmly. Rows may omit the clone size; those that give it use once, few, many or a size class.

D gene: -
J gene: TRBJ2-5
clone size: -
V gene: TRBV7-2
CDR3 DNA: TGTGCCAGCGGATCGACGGAGACCCAGTACTTC
CDR3 protein: CASGSTETQYF

D gene: -
J gene: TRBJ2-7
clone size: few
V gene: TRBV29-1
CDR3 DNA: TGCAGCGTTGGGGGGCGGGACACCTACGAGCAGTACTTC
CDR3 protein: CSVGGRDTYEQYF

D gene: -
J gene: TRBJ2-4
clone size: many
V gene: TRBV20-1
CDR3 DNA: TGCAGTGCTGGCCTCGGGCCATTAGCCAAAAACATTCAGTACTTC
CDR3 protein: CSAGLGPLAKNIQYF

D gene: -
J gene: TRBJ1-1
clone size: -
V gene: TRBV3-1
CDR3 DNA: TGTGCCAGCAGGGAAGCAGGATCTAACACTGAAGCTTTCTTT
CDR3 protein: CASREAGSNTEAFF

D gene: TRBD2
J gene: TRBJ2-2
clone size: few
V gene: TRBV20-1
CDR3 DNA: TGTAGTGCTAGGGAGGGGCCCTCGGGCACCGGGGAGCTGTTTTTT
CDR3 protein: CSAREGPSGTGELFF

D gene: TRBD2
J gene: TRBJ2-1
clone size: few
V gene: TRBV12-3/TRBV12-4
CDR3 DNA: TGTGCCAGCAGTTTACTAGCGGGAGGGCTTGGAGAGCAGTTCTTC
CDR3 protein: CASSLLAGGLGEQFF

D gene: -
J gene: TRBJ1-1
clone size: -
V gene: TRBV7-9
CDR3 DNA: TGTGCCAGCAGCTTAGTCAGGGGTGGGGTGAACACTGAAGCTTTCTTT
CDR3 protein: CASSLVRGGVNTEAFF

D gene: -
J gene: TRBJ2-3
clone size: few
V gene: TRBV20-1
CDR3 DNA: TGCAGTGCTAGAGACCGGGACAAGGCTTCTGACACGCAGTATTTT
CDR3 protein: CSARDRDKASDTQYF

D gene: -
J gene: TRBJ2-1
clone size: few
V gene: TRBV7-2
CDR3 DNA: TGTGCCAGCAGCTTTAGGACGCAAAGCTCCTACAATGAGCAGTTCTTC
CDR3 protein: CASSFRTQSSYNEQFF

D gene: TRBD2
J gene: TRBJ2-5
clone size: few
V gene: TRBV20-1
CDR3 DNA: TGCAGTGCTAGAGTGCCTAGCGGGAGAGGGTTGGTTGGAGAGACCCAGTACTTC
CDR3 protein: CSARVPSGRGLVGETQYF

D gene: -
J gene: TRBJ2-2
clone size: -
V gene: TRBV3-1
CDR3 DNA: TGTGCCAGCAGCAAAGACGTTACAGCGGGCACCGGGGAGCTGTTTTTT
CDR3 protein: CASSKDVTAGTGELFF

D gene: TRBD2
J gene: TRBJ2-7
clone size: -
V gene: TRBV4-3
CDR3 DNA: TGCGCCAGCAGCCAGGAGACTAGCGGAGAGTACGAGCAGTACTTC
CDR3 protein: CASSQETSGEYEQYF

D gene: TRBD1
J gene: TRBJ2-2
clone size: few
V gene: TRBV5-1
CDR3 DNA: TGCGCCAGCAGAGGGACAGATGGCACCGGGGAGCTGTTTTTT
CDR3 protein: CASRGTDGTGELFF

D gene: -
J gene: TRBJ2-1
clone size: few
V gene: TRBV3-1
CDR3 DNA: TGTGCCAGCAGCCGCCGGGGAGACTCCTACAATGAGCAGTTCTTC
CDR3 protein: CASSRRGDSYNEQFF

D gene: -
J gene: TRBJ1-1
clone size: -
V gene: TRBV5-1
CDR3 DNA: TGCGCCAGCAGACTTGGGGGGGCGACTGAAGCTTTCTTT
CDR3 protein: CASRLGGATEAFF

D gene: TRBD2
J gene: TRBJ2-1
clone size: few
V gene: TRBV3-1
CDR3 DNA: TGTGCCAGCAGCCGTGGACTAGCGGGACCAGGGGGCAATGAGCAGTTCTTC
CDR3 protein: CASSRGLAGPGGNEQFF

D gene: -
J gene: TRBJ2-3
clone size: -
V gene: TRBV3-1
CDR3 DNA: TGTGCCAGCAGCGGTCGGGACTCCATCCACGGCACAGATACGCAGTATTTT
CDR3 protein: CASSGRDSIHGTDTQYF

D gene: TRBD2
J gene: TRBJ2-1
clone size: -
V gene: TRBV7-8
CDR3 DNA: TGTGCCAGCAGCCGCCCCTCGGCGGGAGAGAAAGATTACTGGAATGAGCAGTTCTTC
CDR3 protein: CASSRPSAGEKDYWNEQFF

D gene: -
J gene: TRBJ2-5
clone size: -
V gene: TRBV20-1
CDR3 DNA: TGCAGTGCCACCAGCGAACAAGAGACCCAGTACTTC
CDR3 protein: CSATSEQETQYF

D gene: -
J gene: TRBJ2-5
clone size: -
V gene: TRBV29-1
CDR3 DNA: TGCAGCGTGAGGCGACAACTAAGGGAGACCCAGTACTTC
CDR3 protein: CSVRRQLRETQYF

D gene: TRBD2
J gene: TRBJ2-1
clone size: few
V gene: TRBV9
CDR3 DNA: TGTGCCAGCAGCGAGGACCGGACTAGCGGAGTCTACAATGAGCAGTTCTTC
CDR3 protein: CASSEDRTSGVYNEQFF

D gene: -
J gene: TRBJ1-6
clone size: few
V gene: TRBV4-2
CDR3 DNA: TGTGCCAGCAGCCAAGATTCGGGGAATTCACCCCTCCACTTT
CDR3 protein: CASSQDSGNSPLHF

D gene: -
J gene: TRBJ2-5
clone size: few
V gene: TRBV5-6
CDR3 DNA: TGTGCCAGCAGCCTCGCTCACAAGACCCAGTACTTC
CDR3 protein: CASSLAHKTQYF

D gene: TRBD2
J gene: TRBJ2-1
clone size: -
V gene: TRBV7-9
CDR3 DNA: TGTGCCAGCAGCTCCCCGGGACTAGCTCTCAATGAGCAGTTCTTC
CDR3 protein: CASSSPGLALNEQFF

D gene: -
J gene: TRBJ1-6
clone size: -
V gene: TRBV20-1
CDR3 DNA: TGCAGTGCTAGAGATCCCGGGGGGGAGAGGGCACCCCTCCACTTT
CDR3 protein: CSARDPGGERAPLHF

D gene: -
J gene: TRBJ2-6
clone size: -
V gene: TRBV12-3/TRBV12-4
CDR3 DNA: TGTGCCAGCTGGCACGGCGGAACTGGGGCCAACGTCCTGACTTTC
CDR3 protein: CASWHGGTGANVLTF

D gene: -
J gene: TRBJ2-7
clone size: few
V gene: TRBV15
CDR3 DNA: TGTGCCACCAGCAGAGAGGGAGGATACGAGCAGTACTTC
CDR3 protein: CATSREGGYEQYF

D gene: TRBD1
J gene: TRBJ1-1
clone size: few
V gene: TRBV5-1
CDR3 DNA: TGCGCCAGCAGACCGACAGGGGTGAACACTGAAGCTTTCTTT
CDR3 protein: CASRPTGVNTEAFF

D gene: -
J gene: TRBJ2-7
clone size: few
V gene: TRBV7-8
CDR3 DNA: TGTGCCAGCAGCTCCATCGTCGGACAGTCCTACGAGCAGTACTTC
CDR3 protein: CASSSIVGQSYEQYF

D gene: TRBD2
J gene: TRBJ2-7
clone size: -
V gene: TRBV5-4
CDR3 DNA: TGTGCCAGCAGCTTAATAGCGGGAGTAGCCGAGCAGTACTTC
CDR3 protein: CASSLIAGVAEQYF

D gene: TRBD1
J gene: TRBJ2-7
clone size: -
V gene: TRBV7-9
CDR3 DNA: TGTGCCAGCAGCTTAAGGGACAGGGATACCCCTCGCGAGCAGTACTTC
CDR3 protein: CASSLRDRDTPREQYF

D gene: -
J gene: TRBJ2-1
clone size: few
V gene: TRBV20-1
CDR3 DNA: TGCAGTGCTAGACGAACTCAGGGGTTTTACAATGAGCAGTTCTTC
CDR3 protein: CSARRTQGFYNEQFF

D gene: TRBD1
J gene: TRBJ2-4
clone size: -
V gene: TRBV20-1
CDR3 DNA: TGCAGTGCTAGAGTAGACAGGGTCGGCATCGGCAAAAACATTCAGTACTTC
CDR3 protein: CSARVDRVGIGKNIQYF

D gene: -
J gene: TRBJ2-1
clone size: few
V gene: TRBV4-2
CDR3 DNA: TGTGCCAGCAGCCAAGATGATGGGCGGGCCGGCTACAATGAGCAGTTCTTC
CDR3 protein: CASSQDDGRAGYNEQFF

D gene: -
J gene: TRBJ2-3
clone size: few
V gene: TRBV7-6
CDR3 DNA: TGTGCCACCTTGGTAGGACCGGACAGCACAGATACGCAGTATTTT
CDR3 protein: CATLVGPDSTDTQYF

D gene: TRBD2
J gene: TRBJ2-4
clone size: -
V gene: TRBV5-1
CDR3 DNA: TGCGCCAGCAGCACACTAGCGGGAGCGGGGCAAGCCAAAAACATTCAGTACTTC
CDR3 protein: CASSTLAGAGQAKNIQYF

D gene: TRBD1
J gene: TRBJ2-1
clone size: few
V gene: TRBV12-3/TRBV12-4
CDR3 DNA: TGTGCCAGCAGTTTATGGGACAGGGGGCTCCGCGAGCAGTTCTTC
CDR3 protein: CASSLWDRGLREQFF

D gene: -
J gene: TRBJ1-1
clone size: few
V gene: TRBV29-1
CDR3 DNA: TGCAGCGTCCTGAGCAGGGCTGAAGCTTTCTTT
CDR3 protein: CSVLSRAEAFF

D gene: -
J gene: TRBJ2-5
clone size: -
V gene: TRBV18
CDR3 DNA: TGTGCCAGCTCACCACCGGGAAAATCGGAGACCCAGTACTTC
CDR3 protein: CASSPPGKSETQYF

D gene: TRBD1
J gene: TRBJ1-1
clone size: -
V gene: TRBV18
CDR3 DNA: TGTGCCAGCTCACCACAGGAGGGGGCGGGCACTGAAGCTTTCTTT
CDR3 protein: CASSPQEGAGTEAFF

D gene: -
J gene: TRBJ2-7
clone size: many
V gene: TRBV3-1
CDR3 DNA: TGTGCCAGCAGCCCCAGGGGGGCGGGAGTTCTGTACGAGCAGTACTTC
CDR3 protein: CASSPRGAGVLYEQYF

D gene: -
J gene: TRBJ2-1
clone size: -
V gene: TRBV6-5
CDR3 DNA: TGTGCCAGCAGAGGGGCCTACGCCGAGCAGTTCTTC
CDR3 protein: CASRGAYAEQFF

D gene: -
J gene: TRBJ2-2
clone size: few
V gene: TRBV4-3
CDR3 DNA: TGCGCCAGCAGCCCCATATGGAAAGGCACCGGGGAGCTGTTTTTT
CDR3 protein: CASSPIWKGTGELFF

D gene: TRBD1
J gene: TRBJ2-1
clone size: many
V gene: TRBV20-1
CDR3 DNA: TGCAGTGCTGGGACAGGCCGTTCCTACAATGAGCAGTTCTTC
CDR3 protein: CSAGTGRSYNEQFF

D gene: -
J gene: TRBJ2-3
clone size: -
V gene: TRBV20-1
CDR3 DNA: TGCAGTGCCACGAGGGTCCCTAAAGGAGATACGCAGTATTTT
CDR3 protein: CSATRVPKGDTQYF

D gene: TRBD1
J gene: TRBJ1-2
clone size: few
V gene: TRBV7-2
CDR3 DNA: TGTGCCAGCAGCGCGGGGACAGGGGCTTATCGCTACACCTTC
CDR3 protein: CASSAGTGAYRYTF

D gene: -
J gene: TRBJ2-7
clone size: many
V gene: TRBV7-2
CDR3 DNA: TGTGCCAGCAGCCCTAGCGCGAGCGAGCAGTACTTC
CDR3 protein: CASSPSASEQYF

D gene: TRBD2
J gene: TRBJ2-5
clone size: -
V gene: TRBV5-1
CDR3 DNA: TGCGCCAGCAGCTTGGATCCTAGCGGGAACGGGGCAGAGACCCAGTACTTC
CDR3 protein: CASSLDPSGNGAETQYF

D gene: -
J gene: TRBJ1-3
clone size: few
V gene: TRBV25-1
CDR3 DNA: TGTGCCAGCAGTGTTACGGGGACTGGAAACACCATATATTTT
CDR3 protein: CASSVTGTGNTIYF

D gene: -
J gene: TRBJ2-7
clone size: few
V gene: TRBV4-3
CDR3 DNA: TGCGCCAGCAGTACTTCAGGGTTTGGCGACGAGCAGTACTTC
CDR3 protein: CASSTSGFGDEQYF

D gene: TRBD2
J gene: TRBJ2-2
clone size: -
V gene: TRBV29-1
CDR3 DNA: TGCAGCGTTAGGGCGGGAGGGAACGGGGAGCTGTTTTTT
CDR3 protein: CSVRAGGNGELFF

D gene: -
J gene: TRBJ2-4
clone size: few
V gene: TRBV15
CDR3 DNA: TGTGCCACCAGCAGAGATAAGTCCGTGGTCAAAAACATTCAGTACTTC
CDR3 protein: CATSRDKSVVKNIQYF

D gene: TRBD1
J gene: TRBJ1-4
clone size: -
V gene: TRBV5-1
CDR3 DNA: TGCGCCAGCAGCTTATCCGGGACAGGGGAAGAAAAACTGTTTTTT
CDR3 protein: CASSLSGTGEEKLFF

D gene: -
J gene: TRBJ2-4
clone size: -
V gene: TRBV12-3/TRBV12-4
CDR3 DNA: TGTGCCAGCAGTTTTGGAGGGACCAAAAACATTCAGTACTTC
CDR3 protein: CASSFGGTKNIQYF

D gene: -
J gene: TRBJ2-7
clone size: few
V gene: TRBV6-2/TRBV6-3
CDR3 DNA: TGTGCCAGCAGTTACCCAACGGGGCTATACGAGCAGTACTTC
CDR3 protein: CASSYPTGLYEQYF

D gene: TRBD2
J gene: TRBJ2-3
clone size: -
V gene: TRBV7-2
CDR3 DNA: TGTGCCAGCAGCTCCGTAGCGGGGAGCACAGATACGCAGTATTTT
CDR3 protein: CASSSVAGSTDTQYF

D gene: TRBD1
J gene: TRBJ1-2
clone size: -
V gene: TRBV5-8
CDR3 DNA: TGTGCCAGCAGCTTGCCCGGGACAGGTTTTGGCTACACCTTC
CDR3 protein: CASSLPGTGFGYTF

D gene: -
J gene: TRBJ1-2
clone size: -
V gene: TRBV29-1
CDR3 DNA: TGCAGCGTTGAAAGAGGCCAGGGTGACTATGGCTACACCTTC
CDR3 protein: CSVERGQGDYGYTF

D gene: -
J gene: TRBJ2-7
clone size: -
V gene: TRBV28
CDR3 DNA: TGTGCCAGCAGTTCCCCCACTGAGCAGTACTTC
CDR3 protein: CASSSPTEQYF

D gene: TRBD2
J gene: TRBJ2-1
clone size: once
V gene: TRBV24-1
CDR3 DNA: TGTGCCACCAGTGATTTGACTAGCGGGGCCATCGGCGAGCAGTTCTTC
CDR3 protein: CATSDLTSGAIGEQFF